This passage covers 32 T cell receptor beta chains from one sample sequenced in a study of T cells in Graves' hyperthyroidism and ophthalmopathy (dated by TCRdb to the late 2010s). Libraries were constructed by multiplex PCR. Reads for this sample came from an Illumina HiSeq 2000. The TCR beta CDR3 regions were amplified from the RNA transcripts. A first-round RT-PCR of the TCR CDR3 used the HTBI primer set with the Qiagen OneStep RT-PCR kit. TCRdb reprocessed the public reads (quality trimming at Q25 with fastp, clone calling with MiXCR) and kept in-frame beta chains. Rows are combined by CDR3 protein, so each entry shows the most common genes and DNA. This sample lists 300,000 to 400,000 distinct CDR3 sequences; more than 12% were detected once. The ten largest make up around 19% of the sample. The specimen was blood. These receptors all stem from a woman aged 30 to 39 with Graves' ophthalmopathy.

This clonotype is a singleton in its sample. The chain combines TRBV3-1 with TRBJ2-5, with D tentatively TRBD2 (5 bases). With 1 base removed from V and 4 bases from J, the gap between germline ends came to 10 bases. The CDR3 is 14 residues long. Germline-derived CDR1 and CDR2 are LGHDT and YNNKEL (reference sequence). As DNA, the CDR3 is TGTGCCAGCAGCCAAGGCCTGGGGAGAGAGACCCAGTACTTC. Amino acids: CASSQGLGRETQYF.

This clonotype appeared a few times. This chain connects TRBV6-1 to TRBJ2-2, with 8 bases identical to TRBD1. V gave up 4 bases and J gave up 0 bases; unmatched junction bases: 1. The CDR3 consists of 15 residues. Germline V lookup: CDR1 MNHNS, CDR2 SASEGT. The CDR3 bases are TGTGCCAGCAGTGGGGACAGGCCGAACACCGGGGAGCTGTTTTTT. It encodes CASSGDRPNTGELFF.

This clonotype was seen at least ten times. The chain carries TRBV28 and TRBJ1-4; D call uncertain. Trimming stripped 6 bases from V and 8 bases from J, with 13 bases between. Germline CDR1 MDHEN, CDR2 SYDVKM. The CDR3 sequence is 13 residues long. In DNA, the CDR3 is TGTGCCAGCAGCGGACGGGAGATGGAAAAACTGTTTTTT. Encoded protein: CASSGREMEKLFF. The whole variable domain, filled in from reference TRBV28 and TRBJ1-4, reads DVKVTQSSRYLVKRTGEKVFLECVQDMDHENMFWYRQDPGLGLRLIYFSYDVKMKEKGDIPEGYSVSREKKERFSLILESASTNQTSMYLCASSGREMEKLFFGSGTQLSVL.

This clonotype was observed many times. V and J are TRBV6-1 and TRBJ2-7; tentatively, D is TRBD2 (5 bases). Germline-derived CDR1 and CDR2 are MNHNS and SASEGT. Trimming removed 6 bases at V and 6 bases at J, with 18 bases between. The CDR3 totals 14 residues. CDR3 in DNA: TGTGCCAGCAGCCTAGGTCAGCTCGGGGTCGAGCAGTACTTC. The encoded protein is CASSLGQLGVEQYF.

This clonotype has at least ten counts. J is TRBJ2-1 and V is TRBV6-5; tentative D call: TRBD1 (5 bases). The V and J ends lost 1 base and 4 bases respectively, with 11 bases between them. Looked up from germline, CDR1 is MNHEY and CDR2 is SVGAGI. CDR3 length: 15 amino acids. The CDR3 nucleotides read TGTGCCAGCAGTTACTATGGGGCCGATTACAATGAGCAGTTCTTC. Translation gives CASSYYGADYNEQFF.

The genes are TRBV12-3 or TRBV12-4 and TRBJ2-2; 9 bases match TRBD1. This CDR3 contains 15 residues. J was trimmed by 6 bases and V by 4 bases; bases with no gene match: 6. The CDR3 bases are TGTGCCAGCAGTTCGGGACAGGGTGTGCCCGGGGAGCTGTTTTTT. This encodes CASSSGQGVPGELFF.

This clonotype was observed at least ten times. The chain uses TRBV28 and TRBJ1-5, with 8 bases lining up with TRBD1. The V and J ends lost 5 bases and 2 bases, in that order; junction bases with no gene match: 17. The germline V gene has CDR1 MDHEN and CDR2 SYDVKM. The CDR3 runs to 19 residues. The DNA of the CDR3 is TGTGCCAGCAGTCCCCGCAGACAGGGACAGGATTGGGGCAATCAGCCCCAGCATTTT. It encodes CASSPRRQGQDWGNQPQHF.

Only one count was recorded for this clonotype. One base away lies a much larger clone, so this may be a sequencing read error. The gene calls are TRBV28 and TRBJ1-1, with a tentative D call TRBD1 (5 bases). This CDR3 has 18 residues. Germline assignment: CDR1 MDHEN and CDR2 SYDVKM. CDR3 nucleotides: TGTGCCTGCAGTCTGTTAGGGAACCCGGGACCCGAGGCTGCTGAAGCTTTCTTT. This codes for CACSLLGNPGPEAAEAFF.

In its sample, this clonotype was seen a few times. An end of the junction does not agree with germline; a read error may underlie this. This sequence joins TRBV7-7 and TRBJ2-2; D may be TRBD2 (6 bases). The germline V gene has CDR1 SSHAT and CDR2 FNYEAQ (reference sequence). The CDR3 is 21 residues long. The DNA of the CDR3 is TGTGCTAGCAGCCCTCTTGGGAGGACAAGGATGGGCCTATTCAACACCGGGGAGCTGTTTTTT. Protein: CASSPLGRTRMGLFNTGELFF.

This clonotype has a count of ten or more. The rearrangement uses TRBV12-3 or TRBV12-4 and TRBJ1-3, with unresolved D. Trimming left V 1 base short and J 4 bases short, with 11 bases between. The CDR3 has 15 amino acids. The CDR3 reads CASSLDTLAGNTIYF. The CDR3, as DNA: TGTGCCAGCAGTTTAGACACCCTGGCAGGAAACACCATATATTTT.

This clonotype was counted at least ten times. CDR3 sequence (DNA): TGTGCCAGCAGCTTAGATTTGGTTTCCACCGGGGAGCTGTTTTTT. This codes for CASSLDLVSTGELFF. The V gene is TRBV7-9, the J gene TRBJ2-2; no clear D gene. Per germline, CDR1 SEHNR and CDR2 FQNEAQ (reference sequence). The CDR3 contains 15 residues. Trimming took off 1 base at V and 4 bases at J, with 10 bases between the two ends.

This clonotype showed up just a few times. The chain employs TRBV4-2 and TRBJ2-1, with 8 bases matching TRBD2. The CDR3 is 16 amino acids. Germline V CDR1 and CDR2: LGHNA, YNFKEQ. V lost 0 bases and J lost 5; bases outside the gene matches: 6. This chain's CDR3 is CASSQDDGGVNNEQFF. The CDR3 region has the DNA TGTGCCAGCAGCCAAGACGACGGGGGGGTCAACAATGAGCAGTTCTTC.

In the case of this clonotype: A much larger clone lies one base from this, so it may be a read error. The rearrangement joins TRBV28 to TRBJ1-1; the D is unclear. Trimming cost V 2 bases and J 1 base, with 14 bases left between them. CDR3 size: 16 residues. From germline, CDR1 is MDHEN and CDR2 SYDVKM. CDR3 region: CASSLEVGRSNTEAFF. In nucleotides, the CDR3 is TGTGCCAGCAGTTTAGAAGTTGGTAGATCGAACACTGAAGCTTTCTTT.

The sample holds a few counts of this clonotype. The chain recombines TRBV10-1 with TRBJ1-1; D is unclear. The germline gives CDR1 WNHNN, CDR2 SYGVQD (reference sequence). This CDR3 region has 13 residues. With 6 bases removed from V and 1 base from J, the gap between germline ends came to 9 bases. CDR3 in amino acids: CASSAKGNTEAFF. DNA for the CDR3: TGCGCCAGCAGCGCCAAGGGGAACACTGAAGCTTTCTTT.

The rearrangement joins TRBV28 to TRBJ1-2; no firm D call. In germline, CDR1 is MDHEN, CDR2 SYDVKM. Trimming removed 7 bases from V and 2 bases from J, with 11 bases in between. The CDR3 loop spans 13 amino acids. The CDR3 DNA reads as TGTGCCAGCATTGGTCCCGAGAACTATGGCTACACCTTC. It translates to CASIGPENYGYTF.

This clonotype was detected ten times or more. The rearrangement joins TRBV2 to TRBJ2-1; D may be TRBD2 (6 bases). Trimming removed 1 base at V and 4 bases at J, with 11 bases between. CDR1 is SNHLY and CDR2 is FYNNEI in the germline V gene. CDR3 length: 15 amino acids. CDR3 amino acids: CASSEGGGLYNEQFF. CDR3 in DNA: TGTGCCAGCAGTGAAGGGGGAGGATTGTACAATGAGCAGTTCTTC.

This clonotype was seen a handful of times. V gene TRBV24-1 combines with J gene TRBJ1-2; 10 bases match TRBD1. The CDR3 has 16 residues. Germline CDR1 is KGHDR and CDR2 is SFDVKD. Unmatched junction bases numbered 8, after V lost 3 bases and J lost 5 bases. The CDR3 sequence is CATSDGQGVPLYGYTF. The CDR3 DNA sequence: TGTGCCACCAGTGATGGACAGGGGGTGCCGCTATATGGCTACACCTTC.

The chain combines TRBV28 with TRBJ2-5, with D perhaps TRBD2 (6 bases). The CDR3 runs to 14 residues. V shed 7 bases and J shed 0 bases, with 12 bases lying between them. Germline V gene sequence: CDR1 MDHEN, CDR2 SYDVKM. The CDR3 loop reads CASTAGGDQETQYF. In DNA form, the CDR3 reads TGTGCCAGCACCGCCGGGGGAGACCAAGAGACCCAGTACTTC.

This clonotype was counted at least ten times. The CDR3 reads CASSLGDLLTPEAFF. The CDR3 DNA reads as TGTGCCAGCAGCTTGGGAGATCTTTTGACGCCTGAAGCTTTCTTT. The gene calls are TRBV5-8 and TRBJ1-1; D not resolved. This CDR3 is built from 15 residues. Germline-derived CDR1 and CDR2 are SGHTS and YDEGEE. V lost 0 bases to trimming and J lost 6 bases, with 15 bases between them.

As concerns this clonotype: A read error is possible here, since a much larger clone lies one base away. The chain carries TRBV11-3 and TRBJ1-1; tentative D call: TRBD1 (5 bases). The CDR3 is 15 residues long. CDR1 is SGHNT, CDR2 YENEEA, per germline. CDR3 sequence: CASSLDGAPNTEAVF. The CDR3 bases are TGTGCCAGCAGCTTAGATGGGGCCCCGAACACTGAAGCTGTCTTT.

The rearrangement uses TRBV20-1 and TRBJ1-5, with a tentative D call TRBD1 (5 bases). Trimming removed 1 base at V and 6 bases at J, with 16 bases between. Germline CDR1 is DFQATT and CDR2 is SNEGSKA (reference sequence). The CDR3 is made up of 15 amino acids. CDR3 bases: TGCAGTGCTAGAGTAGTCGGAGGACAAGGTCAGCCCCAGCATTTT. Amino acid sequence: CSARVVGGQGQPQHF.

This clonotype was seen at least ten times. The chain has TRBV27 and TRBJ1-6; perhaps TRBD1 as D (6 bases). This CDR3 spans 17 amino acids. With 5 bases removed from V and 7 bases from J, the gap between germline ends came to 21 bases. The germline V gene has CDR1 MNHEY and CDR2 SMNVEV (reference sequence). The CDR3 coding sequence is TGTGCCAGCAGTCCCGACCTCAGACAGGTTTGGAATTCACCCCTCCACTTT. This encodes CASSPDLRQVWNSPLHF.

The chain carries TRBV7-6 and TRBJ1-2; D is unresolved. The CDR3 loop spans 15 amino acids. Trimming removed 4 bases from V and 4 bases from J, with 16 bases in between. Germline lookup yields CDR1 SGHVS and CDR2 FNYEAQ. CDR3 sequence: CASSYLSGSSYGYTF. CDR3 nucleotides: TGTGCCAGCAGCTACCTCTCCGGATCTAGCTATGGCTACACCTTC.

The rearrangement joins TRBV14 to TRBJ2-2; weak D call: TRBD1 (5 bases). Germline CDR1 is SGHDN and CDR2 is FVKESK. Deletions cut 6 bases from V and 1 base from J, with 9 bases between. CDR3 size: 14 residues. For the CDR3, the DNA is TGTGCCAGCAGGACCCAGGGGAACACCGGGGAGCTGTTTTTT. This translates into CASRTQGNTGELFF.

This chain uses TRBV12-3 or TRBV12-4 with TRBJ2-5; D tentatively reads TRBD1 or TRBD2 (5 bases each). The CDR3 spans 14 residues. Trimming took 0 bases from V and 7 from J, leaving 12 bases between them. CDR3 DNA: TGTGCCAGCAGTTTAGCGGGGCTAAGCGGGACCCAGTACTTC. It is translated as CASSLAGLSGTQYF.

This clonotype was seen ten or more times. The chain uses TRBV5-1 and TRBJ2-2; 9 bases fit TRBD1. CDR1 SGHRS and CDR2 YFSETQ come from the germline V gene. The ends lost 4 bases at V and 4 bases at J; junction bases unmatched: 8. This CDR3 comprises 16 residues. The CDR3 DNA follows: TGCGCCAGCAGCCCGACAGGGGGTTCTCCCACCGGGGAGCTGTTTTTT. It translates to CASSPTGGSPTGELFF.

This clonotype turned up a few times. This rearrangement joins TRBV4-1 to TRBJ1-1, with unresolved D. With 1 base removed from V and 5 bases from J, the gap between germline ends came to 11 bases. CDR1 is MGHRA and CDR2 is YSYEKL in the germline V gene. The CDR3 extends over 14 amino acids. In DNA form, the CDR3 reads TGCGCCAGCAGCCAAGTTCCCAGGATGACTGAAGCTTTCTTT. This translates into CASSQVPRMTEAFF.

For the CDR3, the DNA is TGCGCCAGCAGCCCGGGGGAAGGGACAGTCTATGGCTACACCTTC. Its translation: CASSPGEGTVYGYTF. The genes are TRBV4-1 and TRBJ1-2; 7 bases match TRBD1. CDR1 MGHRA and CDR2 YSYEKL come from the germline V gene. The V and J ends lost 4 bases and 4 bases, in that order; junction bases with no gene match: 9. The CDR3 contains 15 residues.

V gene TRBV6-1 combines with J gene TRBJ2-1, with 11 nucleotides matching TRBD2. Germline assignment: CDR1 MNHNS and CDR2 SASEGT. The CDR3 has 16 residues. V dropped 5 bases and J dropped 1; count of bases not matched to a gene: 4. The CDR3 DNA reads TGTGCCAGCAGTTCTAGCGGGGGGAGATCCTACAATGAGCAGTTCTTC. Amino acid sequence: CASSSSGGRSYNEQFF.

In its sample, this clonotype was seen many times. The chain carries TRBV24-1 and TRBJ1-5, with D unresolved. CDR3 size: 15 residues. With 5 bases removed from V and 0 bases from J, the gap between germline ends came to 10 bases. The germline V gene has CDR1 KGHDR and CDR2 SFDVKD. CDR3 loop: CATSGSPYSNQPQHF. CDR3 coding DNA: TGTGCCACCAGTGGGTCTCCGTATAGCAATCAGCCCCAGCATTTT.

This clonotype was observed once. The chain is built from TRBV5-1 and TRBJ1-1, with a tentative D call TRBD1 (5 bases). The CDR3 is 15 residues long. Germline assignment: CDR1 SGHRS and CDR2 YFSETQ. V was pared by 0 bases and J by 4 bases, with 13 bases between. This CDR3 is CASSLAWGSGTEAFF. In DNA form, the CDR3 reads TGCGCCAGCAGCTTGGCCTGGGGCTCGGGCACTGAAGCTTTCTTT. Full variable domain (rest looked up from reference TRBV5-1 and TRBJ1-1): KAGVTQTPRYLIKTRGQQVTLSCSPISGHRSVSWYQQTPGQGLQFLFEYFSETQRNKGNFPGRFSGRQFSNSRSEMNVSTLELGDSALYLCASSLAWGSGTEAFFGQGTRLTVV.

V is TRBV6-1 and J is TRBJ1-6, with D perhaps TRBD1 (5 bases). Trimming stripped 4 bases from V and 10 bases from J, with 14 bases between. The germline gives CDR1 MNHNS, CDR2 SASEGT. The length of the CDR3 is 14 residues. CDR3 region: CASSGYKGNSPLHF. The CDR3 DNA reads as TGTGCCAGCAGTGGTTATAAGGGGAACTCACCCCTCCACTTT.